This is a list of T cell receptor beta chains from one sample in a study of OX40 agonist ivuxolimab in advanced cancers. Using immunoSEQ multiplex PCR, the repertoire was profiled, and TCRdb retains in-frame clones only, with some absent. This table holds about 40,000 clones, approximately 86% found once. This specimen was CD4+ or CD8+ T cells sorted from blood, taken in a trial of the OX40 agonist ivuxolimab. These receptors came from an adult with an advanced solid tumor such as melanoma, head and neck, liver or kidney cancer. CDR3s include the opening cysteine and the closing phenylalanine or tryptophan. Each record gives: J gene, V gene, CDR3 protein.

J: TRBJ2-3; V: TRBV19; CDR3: CASRGAATDTQYF
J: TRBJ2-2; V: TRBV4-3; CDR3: CASSQGLAVNTGELFF
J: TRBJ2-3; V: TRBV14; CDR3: CASSQAGTVLGTQYF
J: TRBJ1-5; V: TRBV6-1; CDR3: CASSETYSVNQPQHF
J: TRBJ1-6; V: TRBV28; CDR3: CASSLRGPPGDRYNSPLHF
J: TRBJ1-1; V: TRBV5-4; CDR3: CASSLERGRGEAFF
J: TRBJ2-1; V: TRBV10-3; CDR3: CAISDSRGSGNEQFF
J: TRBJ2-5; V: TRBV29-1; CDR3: CSVGGGETQYF
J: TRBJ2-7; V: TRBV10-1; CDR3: CASSPYHAPYEQYF
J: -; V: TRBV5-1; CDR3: CASSLTGAYEQYF
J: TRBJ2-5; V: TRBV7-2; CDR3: CASSLVSGETQYF
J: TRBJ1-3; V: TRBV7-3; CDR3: CASSLYGGVVRGEGNTIYF
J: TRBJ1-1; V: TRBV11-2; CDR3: CASSYTGTFMNTEAFF
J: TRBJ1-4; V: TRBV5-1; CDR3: CASSEGQGNEKLFF
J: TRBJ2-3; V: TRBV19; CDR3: CATNQGGFGDTQYF
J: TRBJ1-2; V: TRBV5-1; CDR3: CASSLGDSSRNGYTF
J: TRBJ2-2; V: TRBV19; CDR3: CASSIGLAGALNTGELFF
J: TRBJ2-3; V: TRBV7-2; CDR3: CASSLLRTSTDTQYF
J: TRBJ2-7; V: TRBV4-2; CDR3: CASSPDRDRVYQQYF
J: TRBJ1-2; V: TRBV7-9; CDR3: CASSQGWRPDYGYTF
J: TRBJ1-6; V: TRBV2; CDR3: CASSVEDSPLHF
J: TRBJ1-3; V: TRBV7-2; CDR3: CASSSPGGNSGNTIYF
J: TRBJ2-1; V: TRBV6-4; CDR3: CASSEGVFRGGGSEQFF
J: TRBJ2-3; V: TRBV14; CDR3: CASSQDPPWAQYF
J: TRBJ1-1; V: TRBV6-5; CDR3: CASSYSRGNTEAFF
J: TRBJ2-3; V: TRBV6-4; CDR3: CASIRGRRTDTQYF
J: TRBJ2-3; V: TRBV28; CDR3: CASSPPQGAEGTDTQYF
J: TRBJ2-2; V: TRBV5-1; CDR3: CASSLAGTGELFF
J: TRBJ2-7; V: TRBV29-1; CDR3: CSVTLQGFGEQYF
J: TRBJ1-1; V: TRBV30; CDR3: CAWSVHINTEAFF
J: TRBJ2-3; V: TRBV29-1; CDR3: CSVWSGELSQGGTDTQYF
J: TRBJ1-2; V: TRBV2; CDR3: CASSEGPLTRYGYTF
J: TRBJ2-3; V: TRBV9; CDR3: CASSVAGGLADTQYF
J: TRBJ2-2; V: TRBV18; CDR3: CATKTGGNTGELFF
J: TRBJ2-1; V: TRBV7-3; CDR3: CASSLTPFDNEQFF
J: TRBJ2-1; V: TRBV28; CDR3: CASRVRYNEQFF
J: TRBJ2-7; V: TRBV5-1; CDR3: CASSPTGTGTYEQYF
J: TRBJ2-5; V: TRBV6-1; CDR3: CASKGFPLTGTQYF
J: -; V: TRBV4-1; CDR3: CASSQRLAGGTVTYEQYF
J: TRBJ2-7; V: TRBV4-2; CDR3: CASSQGSSGGYEQYF
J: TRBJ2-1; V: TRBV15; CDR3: CATSRLTGGEQFF
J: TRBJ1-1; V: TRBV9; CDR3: CASSVEEGGRRGAFF
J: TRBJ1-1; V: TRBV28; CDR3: CASSYQIDTEAFF
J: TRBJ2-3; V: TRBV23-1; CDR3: CASSRAAYTDTQYF
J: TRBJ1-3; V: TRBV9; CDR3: CASSPDRGSGNTIYF
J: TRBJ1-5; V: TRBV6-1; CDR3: CASSGWANQPQHF
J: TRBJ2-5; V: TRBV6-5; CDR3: CASGGQEETQYF
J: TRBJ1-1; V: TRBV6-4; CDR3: CASSPEGGTEAFF
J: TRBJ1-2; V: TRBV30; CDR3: CAWSVLSKPTF
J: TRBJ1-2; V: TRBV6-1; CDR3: CASSPQDNYGYTF
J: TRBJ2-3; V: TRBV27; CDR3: CASTTTSGGNTDTQYF
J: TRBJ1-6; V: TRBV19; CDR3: CASTEGLANSPLHF
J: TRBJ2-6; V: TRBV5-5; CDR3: CASSLEGPGANVLTF
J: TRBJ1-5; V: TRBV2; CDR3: CASTGASNQPQHF